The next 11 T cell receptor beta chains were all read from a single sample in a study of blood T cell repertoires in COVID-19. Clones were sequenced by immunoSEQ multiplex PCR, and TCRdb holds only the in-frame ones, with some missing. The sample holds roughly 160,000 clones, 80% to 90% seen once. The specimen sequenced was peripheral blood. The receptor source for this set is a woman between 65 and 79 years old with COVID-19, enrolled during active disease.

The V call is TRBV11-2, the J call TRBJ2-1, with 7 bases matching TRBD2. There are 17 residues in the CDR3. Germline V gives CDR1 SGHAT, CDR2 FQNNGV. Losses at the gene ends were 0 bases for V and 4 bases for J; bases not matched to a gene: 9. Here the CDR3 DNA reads TGTGCCAGCAGCTTAGAAACCAGACTAGCAGGATACAATGAGCAGTTCTTC. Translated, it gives CASSLETRLAGYNEQFF. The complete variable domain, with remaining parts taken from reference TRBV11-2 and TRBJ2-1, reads EAGVAQSPRYKIIEKRQSVAFWCNPISGHATLYWYQQILGQGPKLLIQFQNNGVVDDSQLPKDRFSAERLKGVDSTLKIQPAKLEDSAVYLCASSLETRLAGYNEQFFGPGTRLTVL.

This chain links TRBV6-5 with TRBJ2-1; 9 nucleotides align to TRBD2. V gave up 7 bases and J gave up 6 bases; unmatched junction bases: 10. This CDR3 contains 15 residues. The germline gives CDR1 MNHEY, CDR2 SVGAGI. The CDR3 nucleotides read TGTGCCAGCACCGTGACTAGCGGAAATATCAATGAGCAGTTCTTC. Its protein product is CASTVTSGNINEQFF.

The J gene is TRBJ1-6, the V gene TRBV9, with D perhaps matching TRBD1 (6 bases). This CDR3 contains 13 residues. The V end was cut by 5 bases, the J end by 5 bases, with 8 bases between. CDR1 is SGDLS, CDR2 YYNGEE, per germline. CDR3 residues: CASRRGNNSPLHF. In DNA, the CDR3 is TGTGCCAGCAGGAGGGGGAATAATTCACCCCTCCACTTT.

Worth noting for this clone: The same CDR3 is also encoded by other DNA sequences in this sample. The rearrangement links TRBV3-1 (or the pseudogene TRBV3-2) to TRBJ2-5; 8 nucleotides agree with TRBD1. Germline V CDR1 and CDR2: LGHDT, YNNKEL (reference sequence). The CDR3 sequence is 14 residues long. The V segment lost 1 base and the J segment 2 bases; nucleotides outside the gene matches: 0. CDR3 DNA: TGTGCCAGCAGCCAAGGGACAGGGCAAGAGACCCAGTACTTC. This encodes CASSQGTGQETQYF.

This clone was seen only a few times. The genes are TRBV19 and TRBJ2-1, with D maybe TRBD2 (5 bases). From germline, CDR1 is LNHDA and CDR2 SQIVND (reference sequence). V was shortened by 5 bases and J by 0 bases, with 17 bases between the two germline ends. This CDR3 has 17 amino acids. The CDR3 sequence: CASSPSRGLISYNEQFF. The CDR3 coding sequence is TGTGCCAGTAGTCCTTCCAGAGGACTGATCTCCTACAATGAGCAGTTCTTC.

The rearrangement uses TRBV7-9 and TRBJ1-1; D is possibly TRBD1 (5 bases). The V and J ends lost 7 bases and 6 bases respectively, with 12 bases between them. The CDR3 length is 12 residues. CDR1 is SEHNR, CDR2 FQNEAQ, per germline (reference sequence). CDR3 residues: CASTIDSAEAFF. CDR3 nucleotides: TGTGCCAGCACCATAGACAGCGCTGAAGCTTTCTTT.

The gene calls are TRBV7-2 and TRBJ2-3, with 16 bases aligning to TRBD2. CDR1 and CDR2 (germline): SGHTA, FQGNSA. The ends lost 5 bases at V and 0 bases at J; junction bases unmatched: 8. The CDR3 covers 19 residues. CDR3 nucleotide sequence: TGTGCCAGCAGCCCGGGACTAGCGGGGGGGAGCTCTAGCACAGATACGCAGTATTTT. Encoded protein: CASSPGLAGGSSSTDTQYF.

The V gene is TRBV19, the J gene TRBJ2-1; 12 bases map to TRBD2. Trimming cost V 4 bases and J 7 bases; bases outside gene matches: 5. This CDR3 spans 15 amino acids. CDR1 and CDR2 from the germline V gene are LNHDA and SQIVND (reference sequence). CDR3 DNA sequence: TGTGCCAGTAGTACCCTAGCGGGGGGGTGGAATGAGCAGTTCTTC. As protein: CASSTLAGGWNEQFF.

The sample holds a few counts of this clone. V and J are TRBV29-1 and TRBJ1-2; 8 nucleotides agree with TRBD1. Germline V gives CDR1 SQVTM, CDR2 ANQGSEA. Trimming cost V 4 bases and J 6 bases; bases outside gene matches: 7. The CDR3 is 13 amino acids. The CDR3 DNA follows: TGCAGCGTTGGTCAGGGGGCCGGCGATGGCTACACCTTC. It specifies CSVGQGAGDGYTF.

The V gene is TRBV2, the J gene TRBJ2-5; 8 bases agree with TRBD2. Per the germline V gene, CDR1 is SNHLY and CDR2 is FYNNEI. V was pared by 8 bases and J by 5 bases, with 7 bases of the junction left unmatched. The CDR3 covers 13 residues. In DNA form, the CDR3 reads TGTGCCAGCCTAGCGACTAGCGAGGAGACCCAGTACTTC. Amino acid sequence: CASLATSEETQYF.

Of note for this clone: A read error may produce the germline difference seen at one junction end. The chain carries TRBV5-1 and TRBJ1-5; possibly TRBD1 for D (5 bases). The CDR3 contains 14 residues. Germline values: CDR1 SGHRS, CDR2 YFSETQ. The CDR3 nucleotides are TGCGCCAGCAGTTTGGACAAGAGCAATCAGCCCCAGCATTTT. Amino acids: CASSLDKSNQPQHF. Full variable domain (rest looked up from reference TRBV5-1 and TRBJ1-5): KAGVTQTPRYLIKTRGQQVTLSCSPISGHRSVSWYQQTPGQGLQFLFEYFSETQRNKGNFPGRFSGRQFSNSRSEMNVSTLELGDSALYLCASSLDKSNQPQHFGDGTRLSIL.